The 23 T cell receptor beta chains below all came from one sample that was sequenced in a study of blood T cell repertoires in COVID-19. Libraries were prepared by immunoSEQ multiplex PCR; TCRdb keeps only in-frame clonotypes and omits some of them. The data hold approximately 190,000 clones, with less than 90% observed a single time. The sample consisted of peripheral blood. The receptors were sampled from a woman between 40 and 55 years old with acute or convalescent COVID-19.

This clone was detected once. The chain is built from TRBV7-3 and TRBJ2-2, with TRBD1 identical over 7 bases. The germline V gene encodes CDR1 SGHTA and CDR2 FQGTGA. Trimming cost V 1 base and J 7 bases; bases outside gene matches: 6. The CDR3 spans 15 residues. CDR3 sequence reads: CASSLNRDSFGELFF. The CDR3, as DNA: TGTGCCAGCAGCTTAAACCGGGACAGCTTCGGGGAGCTGTTTTTT.

The gene calls are TRBV5-1 and TRBJ1-1; maybe TRBD1 (6 bases). V gave up 0 bases and J gave up 3 bases, with 9 bases separating them. CDR1 and CDR2 from the germline V gene are SGHRS and YFSETQ. This CDR3 has 14 amino acids. CDR3 coding DNA: TGCGCCAGCAGCTTGGTGAGGGGGTACACTGAAGCTTTCTTT. It encodes CASSLVRGYTEAFF.

This chain joins TRBV5-8 and TRBJ2-7, with D maybe TRBD1 (5 bases). Germline V gene lookup returns CDR1 SGHTS and CDR2 YDEGEE. Trimming cost V 0 bases and J 3 bases, with 10 bases left between them. CDR3 length: 14 residues. CDR3 bases: TGTGCCAGCAGCTTGGCCAGGGCGGTCTACGAGCAGTACTTC. Protein product: CASSLARAVYEQYF.

V and J are TRBV5-4 and TRBJ2-1; tentative D call: TRBD2 (5 bases). Germline CDR1 reads SGHNT; CDR2 reads YYREEE (reference sequence). The length of the CDR3 is 16 residues. Between the trimmed V and J ends, which lost 2 bases and 1 base, there was a span of 13 bases. The CDR3 region is CASSFGSGWSYNEQFF. The CDR3 nucleotides read TGTGCCAGCAGCTTTGGTTCGGGGTGGTCCTACAATGAGCAGTTCTTC.

This chain links TRBV5-5 with TRBJ1-1; D not resolved. In germline, CDR1 is SGHKS, CDR2 YYEKEE (reference sequence). The length of the CDR3 is 13 residues. Trimming removed 6 bases at V and 11 bases at J, with 20 bases between. CDR3 protein: CASTQSTASGAFF. The CDR3 coding sequence is TGTGCCAGCACCCAATCTACTGCCTCGGGGGCTTTCTTT.

The gene calls are TRBV5-5 and TRBJ1-5; D gene ambiguous. CDR3 length: 16 residues. Germline V gives CDR1 SGHKS, CDR2 YYEKEE (reference sequence). V shed 0 bases and J shed 5 bases, with 15 bases lying between them. In DNA form, the CDR3 reads TGTGCCAGCAGCTTGGTACCGAATTCGGTCTATCAGCCCCAGCATTTT. Protein sequence: CASSLVPNSVYQPQHF.

This chain uses TRBV2 with TRBJ2-5, with 9 bases aligning to TRBD1. Germline values: CDR1 SNHLY, CDR2 FYNNEI. The CDR3 is 16 amino acids. After removal of 6 bases from V and 4 bases from J, the junction contained 12 bases not matched to a gene. In DNA form, the CDR3 reads TGTGCCAGCAGCAAACCGACAGGGGGGTTGGGAGAGACCCAGTACTTC. Translation: CASSKPTGGLGETQYF. Full variable domain (outside the CDR3, taken from reference TRBV2 and TRBJ2-5): EPEVTQTPSHQVTQMGQEVILRCVPISNHLYFYWYRQILGQKVEFLVSFYNNEISEKSEIFDDQFSVERPDGSNFTLKIRSTKLEDSAMYFCASSKPTGGLGETQYFGPGTRLLVL.

This clone showed up just a few times. The chain combines TRBV24-1 with TRBJ2-2; tentative D call: TRBD2 (7 bases). Germline V lookup: CDR1 KGHDR, CDR2 SFDVKD. CDR3 length: 16 amino acids. The V and J ends lost 2 bases and 5 bases respectively, with 14 bases between them. The CDR3 protein is CATSDWGGAETGELFF. CDR3 bases: TGTGCCACCAGTGATTGGGGGGGCGCGGAGACCGGGGAGCTGTTTTTT.

This clone was seen only once. V usage is TRBV4-2 and J usage is TRBJ2-5; 11 nucleotides agree with TRBD2. Germline V gene lookup returns CDR1 LGHNA and CDR2 YNFKEQ. The V gene end was trimmed by 4 bases and the J gene end by 5 bases; junction bases not matched to a gene: 9. This CDR3 is 16 amino acids long. CDR3 protein: CASSRIAGGTGETQYF. In DNA, the CDR3 is TGTGCCAGCAGCCGGATAGCGGGAGGGACAGGGGAGACCCAGTACTTC.

The chain has TRBV11-2 and TRBJ2-7; D call uncertain. V lost 0 bases to trimming and J lost 2 bases, with 11 bases between them. CDR3 length: 15 residues. Germline V gives CDR1 SGHAT, CDR2 FQNNGV. The CDR3 loop is CASSLDSAAAYEQYF. The CDR3 bases are TGTGCCAGCAGCTTAGATAGTGCTGCGGCCTACGAGCAGTACTTC.

The chain carries TRBV20-1 and TRBJ2-4; D possibly corresponds to TRBD2 (6 bases). V lost 3 bases, J lost 1 base, and 10 bases lay in between. CDR1 is DFQATT and CDR2 is SNEGSKA in the germline V gene (reference sequence). The CDR3 totals 14 residues. DNA for the CDR3: TGCAGTGCTAGTAGAGGAGGGGCCAAAAACATTCAGTACTTC. This gives the protein CSASRGGAKNIQYF.

The chain uses TRBV3-1 (or the pseudogene TRBV3-2) and TRBJ1-2; D gene uncertain. Germline lookup yields CDR1 LGHDT and CDR2 YNNKEL (reference sequence). The CDR3 is 15 amino acids. Trimming shortened V by 0 bases and J by 0 bases, and 8 bases separated the two germline ends. CDR3 bases: TGTGCCAGCAGCCAAGAGAGGGCGACTAACTATGGCTACACCTTC. This gives the protein CASSQERATNYGYTF.

The chain couples TRBV6-5 to TRBJ2-3; 7 positions agree with TRBD1. The CDR3 totals 14 residues. The germline CDR1 and CDR2 sequences are MNHEY and SVGAGI. With V trimmed by 6 bases and J by 4 bases, 7 bases remained unmatched. The CDR3 DNA is TGTGCCAGCAGCCAACAGGGGACGGCAGATACGCAGTATTTT. It encodes CASSQQGTADTQYF.

The chain joins TRBV9 to TRBJ1-1; TRBD1 is a possible D gene (6 bases). CDR1 and CDR2 (germline): SGDLS, YYNGEE. Trimming took off 3 bases at V and 7 bases at J, with 13 bases between the two ends. The CDR3 has 13 amino acids. This CDR3 reads CASSGQGFDEAFF. CDR3 DNA sequence: TGTGCCAGCAGCGGCCAGGGGTTTGATGAAGCTTTCTTT.

This chain's CDR3 is CASSPGDRGGYTF. The CDR3 nucleotides read TGTGCCAGCAGCCCCGGGGACAGGGGTGGCTACACCTTC. The chain combines TRBV7-3 with TRBJ1-2; 10 positions agree with TRBD1. After removal of 5 bases from V and 7 bases from J, the junction contained 4 bases not matched to a gene. CDR1 and CDR2 (germline): SGHTA, FQGTGA. The CDR3 runs to 13 residues.

This rearrangement joins TRBV6-5 to TRBJ2-2; D unclear. V shed 2 bases and J shed 6 bases, with 7 bases lying between them. The CDR3 covers 13 residues. Per germline, CDR1 MNHEY and CDR2 SVGAGI. Here the CDR3 reads CASSYMLAGELFF. CDR3 sequence (DNA): TGTGCCAGCAGTTACATGCTAGCCGGGGAGCTGTTTTTT.

The rearrangement joins TRBV12-3 or TRBV12-4 to TRBJ2-7; TRBD2 might be the D (7 bases). The V end lost 6 bases, the J end lost 4 bases, and 10 bases lay between the germline ends. This CDR3 contains 12 residues. CDR3 residues: CASRRGAYEQYF. CDR3 nucleotide sequence: TGTGCCAGCAGACGGGGGGCATACGAGCAGTACTTC.

J is TRBJ2-1 and V is TRBV2, with 7 bases aligning to TRBD1. J gave up 3 bases and V 7 bases, and 6 bases lay outside the gene matches. This CDR3 has 14 residues. Germline loops: CDR1 SNHLY, CDR2 FYNNEI. The DNA of the CDR3 is TGTGCCAGCAAGGTTGACAGGGACTACAATGAGCAGTTCTTC. This codes for CASKVDRDYNEQFF.

The CDR3 nucleotides read TGTGCCACCAGTGATTTCTCCCTACCAGAGACCCAGTACTTC. Translated: CATSDFSLPETQYF. The chain joins TRBV24-1 to TRBJ2-5, with no clear D. Germline CDR1 KGHDR, CDR2 SFDVKD. The ends were cut back, 1 base at V and 4 bases at J, with 9 bases in the middle. There are 14 residues in the CDR3.

V usage is TRBV4-1 and J usage is TRBJ2-1; 9 nucleotides match TRBD2. The V gene end was trimmed by 3 bases and the J gene end by 6 bases; junction bases not matched to a gene: 6. The CDR3 runs to 15 residues. CDR1 and CDR2 from the germline V gene are MGHRA and YSYEKL. The CDR3 region has the DNA TGCGCCAGCAGCCATCGGACTAGCGCCTTCAATGAGCAGTTCTTC. Translation gives CASSHRTSAFNEQFF.

The V gene is TRBV7-2, the J gene TRBJ2-7; a weak D match, TRBD2 (5 bases). The length of the CDR3 is 13 residues. Looked up from germline, CDR1 is SGHTA and CDR2 is FQGNSA. With 6 bases removed from V and 6 bases from J, the gap between germline ends came to 15 bases. In DNA, the CDR3 is TGTGCCAGCAGGCCTCTGGACCGGGGCGAGCAGTACTTC. Residues: CASRPLDRGEQYF.

The genes are TRBV6-2 or TRBV6-3 and TRBJ2-1; 8 nucleotides match TRBD2. CDR3 length: 15 residues. J lost 9 bases, V lost 2 bases, and 9 bases had no gene match. Germline assignment: CDR1 MNHEY and CDR2 SVGEGT. CDR3 protein: CASSYLGGENVEQFF. The CDR3 nucleotides are TGTGCCAGCAGTTACCTCGGGGGGGAAAATGTTGAGCAGTTCTTC.

Note on this clone: At one end the junction does not follow the germline gene, possibly because of a read error. The chain combines TRBV10-3 with TRBJ2-5, with 7 bases aligning to TRBD1. CDR1 and CDR2 (germline): ENHRY, SYGVKD. The CDR3 contains 13 residues. CDR3 residues: CAITETGRETQYF. The DNA for the CDR3 is TGTGCCATCACTGAGACAGGGCGGGAGACCCAGTACTTC.